This T cell receptor (beta chain) was found in a study of blood T cell repertoires in COVID-19. Turning to the study itself: The United States, Italy and Spain supplied acute and convalescent COVID-19 samples.

Original processing notes: Reference gene primer amplification gave nucleated cell count estimates. Libraries were prepared by immunoSEQ multiplex PCR; TCRdb keeps only in-frame clonotypes and omits some of them. Clone size and V and J calls were adopted from that table, with D and trimming inferred from the DNA. Among some 96,000 clones listed, about 90% were seen once. Unmatched junction bases numbered 18, after V lost 11 bases and J lost 3 bases. The germline gives CDR1 LNHDA, CDR2 SQIVND (reference sequence). The CDR3 length is 16 residues. The chain uses TRBV19 and TRBJ2-5; the match to TRBD2 covers 7 bases. This TCR was recovered from a man aged 30 to 39 in a cohort sampled during active COVID-19. Sample: peripheral blood. For the CDR3, the DNA is TGTGCCTCATATAGACCGGGTTCGGCGGGGGAAGAGACCCAGTACTTC. Its protein is CASYRPGSAGEETQYF.